The 7 T cell receptor beta chains given below trace back to one sample, sequenced in a study of blood T cell repertoires in COVID-19. Clones were read by immunoSEQ multiplex PCR, and TCRdb kept only the in-frame ones, dropping some. The data contain more than 110,000 clones, less than 80% of them singletons. The sample was peripheral blood. The receptors derive from a woman older than 75 with active or convalescent COVID-19.

This chain links TRBV29-1 with TRBJ1-5, with D unclear. Trimming shortened V by 3 bases and J by 4 bases, and 16 bases separated the two germline ends. The V gene's germline CDR1 is SQVTM and CDR2 ANQGSEA. The CDR3 consists of 15 residues. CDR3 sequence reads: CSVEGIHKRNQPQHF. The CDR3 bases are TGCAGCGTTGAGGGCATCCATAAAAGAAATCAGCCCCAGCATTTT.

V is TRBV2 and J is TRBJ2-2, with 7 bases lining up with TRBD1. CDR3 length: 18 residues. V lost 5 bases and J lost 5; bases outside the gene matches: 17. Germline V gene data show CDR1 as SNHLY and CDR2 as FYNNEI. The CDR3 here is CASSTQGQTHIVTGELFF. CDR3 DNA sequence: TGTGCCAGCAGTACACAGGGACAGACCCATATCGTGACCGGGGAGCTGTTTTTT.

A single count supports this clone. This chain uses TRBV6-5 with TRBJ1-2, with D perhaps TRBD1 (5 bases). The CDR3 totals 12 residues. The germline V and J ends were trimmed by 2 bases and 7 bases, with 8 bases remaining between them. CDR1 and CDR2 from the germline V gene are MNHEY and SVGAGI. The chain's CDR3 is CASSYMGPGYTF. DNA of the CDR3: TGTGCCAGCAGTTACATGGGGCCTGGCTACACCTTC.

The chain links TRBV12-5 to TRBJ2-2; D is possibly TRBD1 (5 bases). In germline, CDR1 is LGHNT, CDR2 FRNRAP. There are 13 residues in the CDR3. V was trimmed by 2 bases and J by 13 bases, leaving 14 bases between them. The CDR3 DNA follows: TGTGCTAGTGGTTTGAGGGGCCCCGATTCGCTGTTTTTT. Its protein product is CASGLRGPDSLFF.

This chain uses TRBV13 with TRBJ1-1, with TRBD1 identical over 10 bases. The V segment lost 5 bases and the J segment 0 bases; nucleotides outside the gene matches: 15. CDR1 is PRHDT, CDR2 FYEKMQ, per germline (reference sequence). The CDR3 totals 19 residues. The CDR3 sequence is CASSRGGPGTGALNTEAFF. The CDR3 bases are TGTGCCAGCAGCCGAGGTGGCCCCGGGACAGGGGCCTTGAACACTGAAGCTTTCTTT.

CDR3 protein: CASSSSAGRTNYGYTF. Here the CDR3 DNA reads TGCGCCAGCAGCTCGAGCGCGGGCAGGACGAACTATGGCTACACCTTC. V gene TRBV5-1 combines with J gene TRBJ1-2, with unresolved D. This CDR3 is built from 16 residues. Deletions cut 3 bases from V and 2 bases from J, with 17 bases between. Germline V gene data show CDR1 as SGHRS and CDR2 as YFSETQ.

This clone was detected once. The rearrangement links TRBV7-9 to TRBJ2-7, with 11 bases aligning to TRBD1. The germline CDR1 and CDR2 sequences are SEHNR and FQNEAQ (reference sequence). With V trimmed by 1 base and J by 10 bases, 3 bases remained unmatched. The CDR3 is made up of 13 amino acids. CDR3 protein: CASSLVGTGGQYF. CDR3 bases: TGTGCCAGCAGCTTAGTTGGGACAGGGGGACAGTACTTC.